Listed here are 27 T cell receptor beta chains from one sample, sequenced in a study of blood T cell repertoires in COVID-19. Some clones are missing from TCRdb's copy, which holds only in-frame ones; the method was immunoSEQ multiplex PCR. The sample yields 190,000 or so clones, 87% seen once. Sequencing was performed on peripheral blood. The receptors originated from a man aged 35 to 55 with active or convalescent COVID-19.

This chain uses TRBV7-6 with TRBJ1-6; 7 bases map to TRBD1. After removal of 6 bases from V and 5 bases from J, the junction contained 4 bases not matched to a gene. CDR1 is SGHVS and CDR2 is FNYEAQ in the germline V gene. The length of the CDR3 is 14 residues. The CDR3 here is CASRGTENNSPLHF. CDR3 DNA: TGTGCCAGCAGGGGGACAGAGAATAATTCACCCCTCCACTTT.

The chain links TRBV11-2 to TRBJ1-1, with 10 bases aligning to TRBD1. V lost 5 bases and J lost 3; bases outside the gene matches: 9. Per the germline V gene, CDR1 is SGHAT and CDR2 is FQNNGV. The CDR3 contains 16 residues. CDR3 loop: CASSKTGQGKDTEAFF. The DNA for the CDR3 is TGTGCCAGCAGCAAGACGGGACAGGGGAAGGACACTGAAGCTTTCTTT. The full variable domain, rest sourced from reference TRBV11-2 and TRBJ1-1, is EAGVAQSPRYKIIEKRQSVAFWCNPISGHATLYWYQQILGQGPKLLIQFQNNGVVDDSQLPKDRFSAERLKGVDSTLKIQPAKLEDSAVYLCASSKTGQGKDTEAFFGQGTRLTVV.

CDR3 coding DNA: TGTGCCAGCAGCTTAGGACTAGCGGAAAACATTCAGTACTTC. Translation gives CASSLGLAENIQYF. The rearrangement joins TRBV11-2 to TRBJ2-4, with TRBD2 matching 9 bases. From germline, CDR1 is SGHAT and CDR2 FQNNGV. This CDR3 contains 14 residues. The trim removed 1 base at V and 5 bases at J, leaving 0 bases unmatched.

The rearrangement joins TRBV19 to TRBJ1-2; 10 bases align to TRBD1. The CDR3 totals 17 residues. J gave up 8 bases and V 4 bases, and 16 bases lay outside the gene matches. CDR1 and CDR2 from the germline V gene are LNHDA and SQIVND (reference sequence). CDR3 nucleotides: TGTGCCAGTAGTACCATCCGCGCGGGACAGGGGTCGGTAGGCTACACCTTC. It is translated as CASSTIRAGQGSVGYTF.

CDR3 DNA: TGTGCCAGCAGCCGCCGGGACAGAGCTTACAATGAGCAGTTCTTC. Its translation: CASSRRDRAYNEQFF. The V call is TRBV11-2, the J call TRBJ2-1; TRBD1 matches 7 bases. Germline lookup yields CDR1 SGHAT and CDR2 FQNNGV. With 5 bases clipped from V and 4 bases from J, the junction kept 8 bases outside the gene matches. The CDR3 runs to 15 residues.

The J gene is TRBJ1-2, the V gene TRBV30; D is unclear. V lost 2 bases, J lost 10 bases, and 8 bases lay in between. Looked up from germline, CDR1 is GTSNPN and CDR2 is SVGIG (reference sequence). The CDR3 loop spans 10 amino acids. CDR3: CAWSRLVYTF. The CDR3 bases are TGTGCCTGGAGTCGACTAGTCTACACCTTC.

The gene calls are TRBV6-2 or TRBV6-3 and TRBJ1-1, with unresolved D. Trimming removed 6 bases at V and 7 bases at J, with 15 bases between. The CDR3 contains 13 residues. The germline V gene encodes CDR1 MNHEY and CDR2 SVGEGT. The CDR3 here is CASSPHTALEAFF. CDR3 nucleotide sequence: TGTGCCAGCAGCCCCCATACAGCCCTTGAAGCTTTCTTT.

This rearrangement joins TRBV9 to TRBJ2-3; TRBD2 agrees at 14 bases. Germline V gives CDR1 SGDLS, CDR2 YYNGEE. CDR3 size: 16 residues. Trimming cost V 4 bases and J 4 bases; bases outside gene matches: 5. CDR3 bases: TGTGCCAGCAGCTCCAGACTAGCGGGGGGGGCAGATACGCAGTATTTT. Translation: CASSSRLAGGADTQYF.

The V gene is TRBV6-1, the J gene TRBJ1-6; D is unclear. The CDR3 extends over 16 amino acids. Trimming pared 4 bases from V and 0 bases from J, leaving 10 bases between. CDR1 is MNHNS, CDR2 SASEGT, per germline. The CDR3 spells CASSGNSPSYNSPLHF. The CDR3 nucleotides are TGTGCCAGCAGTGGAAACAGCCCCTCCTATAATTCACCCCTCCACTTT.

This clone was seen only once. This sequence joins TRBV7-9 and TRBJ2-7; 7 bases fit TRBD1. The CDR3 loop spans 16 amino acids. Per the germline V gene, CDR1 is SEHNR and CDR2 is FQNEAQ (reference sequence). V trimming: 4 bases; J trimming: 4 bases; junction bases outside the gene matches: 13. The CDR3 is CASSSPPRQGPYEQYF. As DNA, the CDR3 is TGTGCCAGCAGCTCCCCCCCCCGACAGGGCCCATACGAGCAGTACTTC.

The rearrangement joins TRBV18 to TRBJ1-6; TRBD1 aligns across 7 bases. V was clipped by 5 bases and J by 3 bases; unmatched bases: 4. The CDR3 spans 15 residues. The germline V gene encodes CDR1 KGHSH and CDR2 LQKENI. The DNA of the CDR3 is TGTGCCAGCTCATCGGGACAGAGCTATAATTCACCCCTCCACTTT. The encoded protein is CASSSGQSYNSPLHF. The variable domain in full, with the rest retrieved from reference TRBV18 and TRBJ1-6, is NAGVMQNPRHLVRRRGQEARLRCSPMKGHSHVYWYRQLPEEGLKFMVYLQKENIIDESGMPKERFSAEFPKEGPSILRIQQVVRGDSAAYFCASSSGQSYNSPLHFGNGTRLTVT.

The DNA for the CDR3 is TGCGCCAGCAGCTTGGGAGACACAGGAGCTAACTATGGCTACACCTTC. This translates into CASSLGDTGANYGYTF. The rearrangement uses TRBV5-1 and TRBJ1-2; perhaps TRBD1 as D (5 bases). V was clipped by 0 bases and J by 0 bases, with 12 bases between them. This CDR3 spans 16 amino acids. Germline lookup yields CDR1 SGHRS and CDR2 YFSETQ.

CDR3 sequence: CASSLRAGSQRGTEAFF. The CDR3 coding sequence is TGTGCCAGCAGCTTGAGGGCAGGGTCACAGAGAGGCACTGAAGCTTTCTTT. The chain combines TRBV5-4 with TRBJ1-1; weak D call: TRBD1 (5 bases). Trimming shortened V by 1 base and J by 4 bases, and 20 bases separated the two germline ends. The CDR3 covers 17 residues. Germline lookup yields CDR1 SGHNT and CDR2 YYREEE (reference sequence).

The chain employs TRBV19 and TRBJ1-2, with TRBD1 as a possible D gene (6 bases). This CDR3 spans 15 amino acids. Germline-derived CDR1 and CDR2 are LNHDA and SQIVND (reference sequence). V was pared by 5 bases and J by 6 bases, with 19 bases between. The CDR3 reads CASSDPGGAVDGYTF. CDR3 DNA: TGTGCCAGTAGTGATCCCGGGGGGGCTGTTGATGGCTACACCTTC.

V gene TRBV15 combines with J gene TRBJ2-2; no reliable D call. The CDR3 is 13 amino acids. Trimming stripped 1 base from V and 3 bases from J, with 3 bases between. Per the germline V gene, CDR1 is LNHNV and CDR2 is YYDKDF (reference sequence). The CDR3 spells CATSRAHTGELFF. CDR3 in DNA: TGTGCCACCAGCAGAGCTCACACCGGGGAGCTGTTTTTT.

The CDR3 spells CASSQVSPRRGGYTF. The CDR3 coding sequence is TGTGCCAGCAGCCAAGTTAGTCCCCGGCGGGGCGGCTACACCTTC. V and J are TRBV3-1 (or the pseudogene TRBV3-2) and TRBJ1-2, with D perhaps TRBD1 (5 bases). The CDR3 length is 15 residues. Germline V gives CDR1 LGHDT, CDR2 YNNKEL (reference sequence). The V end lost 1 base, the J end lost 8 bases, and 17 bases lay between the germline ends.

The chain joins TRBV19 to TRBJ1-1; 9 bases match TRBD1. The CDR3 covers 14 residues. The germline CDR1 and CDR2 sequences are LNHDA and SQIVND (reference sequence). The CDR3 DNA sequence: TGTGCTGGACAGGGGTGTTATACTGACACTGAAGCTTTCTTT. The encoded protein is CAGQGCYTDTEAFF.

The V call is TRBV25-1, the J call TRBJ2-7, with 8 bases fitting TRBD2. The CDR3 spans 15 residues. Germline V gene data show CDR1 as MGHDK and CDR2 as SYGVNS. V shed 8 bases and J 1 base; nucleotides not matched to a gene: 10. This chain's CDR3 is CASSPGGGNSYEQYF. The CDR3 DNA is TGTGCCAGCTCCCCAGGCGGGGGGAATTCCTACGAGCAGTACTTC.

The V gene is TRBV19, the J gene TRBJ2-7, with 11 bases lining up with TRBD1. In germline, CDR1 is LNHDA, CDR2 SQIVND (reference sequence). V trimming: 10 bases; J trimming: 7 bases; junction bases outside the gene matches: 9. The CDR3 runs to 13 residues. The CDR3 reads CATRTGGLGEQYF. The CDR3 region has the DNA TGTGCCACCAGGACAGGGGGCTTGGGGGAGCAGTACTTC. Using reference TRBV19 and TRBJ2-7 for the parts outside the CDR3, the full variable domain is DGGITQSPKYLFRKEGQNVTLSCEQNLNHDAMYWYRQDPGQGLRLIYYSQIVNDFQKGDIAEGYSVSREKKESFPLTVTSAQKNPTAFYLCATRTGGLGEQYFGPGTRLTVT.

The V gene is TRBV7-3, the J gene TRBJ2-1, with 11 nucleotides matching TRBD2. V dropped 1 base and J dropped 9; count of bases not matched to a gene: 14. Germline CDR1 and CDR2: SGHTA and FQGTGA. The CDR3 covers 18 residues. In DNA form, the CDR3 reads TGTGCCAGCAGCTTAATCGTGGACATTAGCGGGGGGGCGACTGAGCAGTTCTTC. It encodes CASSLIVDISGGATEQFF.

V is TRBV30 and J is TRBJ1-5; TRBD1 agrees at 8 bases. This CDR3 is 12 amino acids long. With V trimmed by 4 bases and J by 7 bases, 3 bases remained unmatched. Germline V gene lookup returns CDR1 GTSNPN and CDR2 SVGIG (reference sequence). The DNA of the CDR3 is TGTGCCTGGACGACAGGGGAACAGCCCCAGCATTTT. Translated: CAWTTGEQPQHF.

V usage is TRBV28 and J usage is TRBJ1-4; the D is unclear. Germline CDR1 is MDHEN and CDR2 is SYDVKM. The length of the CDR3 is 15 residues. Trimming stripped 2 bases from V and 7 bases from J, with 14 bases between. For the CDR3, the DNA is TGTGCCAGCAGTTTAGGGCGGAGAGAGGGTGAAAAACTGTTTTTT. It translates to CASSLGRREGEKLFF.

The rearrangement uses TRBV6-6 and TRBJ2-5; D may be TRBD1 (6 bases). The CDR3 loop spans 14 amino acids. V gave up 8 bases and J gave up 5 bases, with 18 bases separating them. CDR1 is MNHNY, CDR2 SVGAGI, per germline (reference sequence). Here the CDR3 reads CASLDQGLAETQYF. The CDR3 coding sequence is TGTGCCAGCCTTGACCAGGGGCTGGCGGAGACCCAGTACTTC.

This chain connects TRBV20-1 to TRBJ1-2, with D possibly being TRBD1 (5 bases). V dropped 8 bases and J dropped 6 bases, with 13 bases sitting between them. The CDR3 is 11 residues long. Germline CDR1 DFQATT, CDR2 SNEGSKA (reference sequence). CDR3 DNA sequence: TGCAGTACCAATGGGGGGAATGGCTACACCTTC. This codes for CSTNGGNGYTF.

The chain links TRBV6-1 to TRBJ1-1; possible D gene TRBD1, 5 bases. The CDR3 contains 14 residues. Germline loops: CDR1 MNHNS, CDR2 SASEGT. Deletions cut 2 bases from V and 4 bases from J, with 11 bases between. CDR3 nucleotides: TGTGCCAGCAGTGAATCCTCGGGGGGCACTGAAGCTTTCTTT. Translated: CASSESSGGTEAFF.

This sequence joins TRBV2 and TRBJ1-3; D gene ambiguous. The ends were cut back, 2 bases at V and 4 bases at J, with 9 bases in the middle. The CDR3 totals 14 residues. Germline V gene sequence: CDR1 SNHLY, CDR2 FYNNEI. CDR3 in amino acids: CASSENLVGNTIYF. The CDR3 DNA sequence: TGTGCCAGCAGTGAAAACTTGGTCGGAAACACCATATATTTT.

The rearrangement links TRBV5-1 to TRBJ2-7; a weak D match, TRBD1 (7 bases). V was clipped by 2 bases and J by 9 bases, with 24 bases between them. Germline lookup yields CDR1 SGHRS and CDR2 YFSETQ. This CDR3 has 16 residues. DNA of the CDR3: TGCGCCAGCAGCTTTTATTCGACTAGGGGGCTTTCCGTGCAGTACTTC. Residues: CASSFYSTRGLSVQYF.